Only a few counts were recorded for the clone carrying this T cell receptor (beta chain). Its target is not known. The conserved phenylalanine or tryptophan normally closing the CDR3 is absent here, so this likely arose from a read error. The sample belongs to a study of Graves' ophthalmopathy and Graves' hyperthyroidism. Study results and limitations: Clonotypes were expanded in thyroid at above 0.001 frequency, and most also appeared in blood.

The CDR3 sequence is 15 residues long. Germline V CDR1 and CDR2: SEHNR, FQNEAQ (reference sequence). The ends were cut back, 3 bases at V and 0 bases at J, with 11 bases in the middle. Researchers took RNA transcripts and amplified TCR beta CDR3 regions from them. HTBI primers were used in a first-round RT-PCR, which preceded a second-round multiplex PCR. Via MiXCR, TCRdb re-called the multiplex PCR reads, giving one row per CDR3 protein. The top ten clones hold about 3.3% of a sample with around 600,000 distinct CDR3 sequences, roughly 41% of them seen once. Ophthalmopathy-affected donors exhibited moderate-to-severe activity, CAS ≥3, NOSPECS ≥4, and duration under 3 months. Among the exclusions were patients with other autoimmune diseases, uncontrolled infections, pregnancy or lactation. Isolation of PBMCs was performed using 9.5 to 10 ml of fresh peripheral blood.

This chain uses TRBV7-9 with TRBJ1-1, with D possibly TRBD1 on 5 matching bases. Sequenced input: peripheral blood. The source is an adult man with Graves' ophthalmopathy. CDR3: CASSFGDGMNTEAFS. CDR3 DNA sequence: TGTGCCAGCAGCTTCGGGGACGGCATGAACACTGAAGCTTTCTCT.